This T cell receptor (beta chain) was obtained from a study of blood T cell repertoires in COVID-19. Study as a whole: Sources were T cells, B-cell-depleted T cells, or PBMCs; the material itself was cDNA or gDNA.

Here immunoSEQ multiplex PCR was the method, and the copy in TCRdb shows in-frame clones only, minus some. Of roughly 220,000 clones listed, 80% to 90% are singletons. Germline V gene sequence: CDR1 SGHNT, CDR2 YYREEE (reference sequence). This CDR3 is built from 12 residues. The ends were cut back, 8 bases at V and 10 bases at J, with 16 bases in the middle. This TCR came from a woman in her late teens or twenties in a cohort exposed to, infected with or recovered from COVID-19 (not recorded which). This chain joins TRBV5-4 and TRBJ2-1; TRBD1 might be the D (6 bases). Material: PBMCs or T cells enriched from blood (not recorded which). Here the CDR3 DNA reads TGTGCCAGTGACAAACAGGGATCCGAGCAGTTCTTC. It is translated as CASDKQGSEQFF.